The next 14 T cell receptor beta chains were all read from a single sample in a study of PD-1 blockade in classical Hodgkin lymphoma. Every patient experienced relapse after autologous stem cell transplantation, and brentuximab vedotin exposure varied. Clones were read by immunoSEQ multiplex PCR, and TCRdb kept only the in-frame ones, dropping some. Of 13,000 or so clones listed, approximately 79% are singletons. The source material was peripheral blood mononuclear cells (PBMCs), sampled at baseline. These receptors all come from a human donor with classical Hodgkin lymphoma.

J is TRBJ2-1 and V is TRBV7-9; 7 positions agree with TRBD2. The CDR3 length is 15 residues. Trimming took 5 bases from V and 7 from J; bases not matched to a gene: 11. In germline, CDR1 is SEHNR, CDR2 FQNEAQ (reference sequence). The chain's CDR3 is CASSPEGRAGNEQFF. The CDR3 DNA follows: TGTGCCAGCAGCCCCGAGGGGAGGGCCGGTAATGAGCAGTTCTTC.

This clone was seen only once. The chain uses TRBV28 and TRBJ2-1, with TRBD2 identical over 13 bases. The CDR3 extends over 18 amino acids. Germline V gene sequence: CDR1 MDHEN, CDR2 SYDVKM. V trimming: 4 bases; J trimming: 6 bases; junction bases outside the gene matches: 12. The CDR3 here is CASSSLRVGTSGINEQFF. In DNA form, the CDR3 reads TGTGCCAGCAGTTCCTTGCGCGTCGGGACTAGCGGGATCAATGAGCAGTTCTTC.

This clone is a singleton in its sample. V usage is TRBV5-6 and J usage is TRBJ1-2; D remains unclear. With 0 bases removed from V and 8 bases from J, the gap between germline ends came to 5 bases. This CDR3 comprises 11 residues. CDR1 is SGHDT and CDR2 is YYEEEE in the germline V gene. CDR3 nucleotide sequence: TGTGCCAGCAGCTTGGGGGCGGGCTACACCTTC. It encodes CASSLGAGYTF.

In this sample, this clone turned up a few times. The chain has TRBV7-3 and TRBJ2-2; TRBD2 matches at 8 bases. J gave up 4 bases and V 2 bases, and 6 bases lay outside the gene matches. CDR3 length: 16 residues. CDR1 SGHTA and CDR2 FQGTGA come from the germline V gene. The CDR3 DNA is TGTGCCAGCAGCTTATTGACGGGAGGGGGCACCGGGGAGCTGTTTTTT. It translates to CASSLLTGGGTGELFF. Variable domain in full (rest from reference TRBV7-3 and TRBJ2-2): GAGVSQTPSNKVTEKGKYVELRCDPISGHTALYWYRQSLGQGPEFLIYFQGTGAADDSGLPNDRFFAVRPEGSVSTLKIQRTERGDSAVYLCASSLLTGGGTGELFFGEGSRLTVL.

This clone was seen a handful of times. This chain uses TRBV7-3 with TRBJ2-5; no clear D. Trimming took off 5 bases at V and 0 bases at J, with 13 bases between the two ends. The CDR3 spans 15 residues. Germline assignment: CDR1 SGHTA and CDR2 FQGTGA. CDR3 region: CASSPTTRDQETQYF. The CDR3 DNA sequence: TGTGCCAGCAGCCCTACCACCCGGGACCAAGAGACCCAGTACTTC.

The chain joins TRBV11-2 to TRBJ2-7; D perhaps matches TRBD2 (5 bases). Germline CDR1 SGHAT, CDR2 FQNNGV. V lost 2 bases, J lost 5 bases, and 13 bases lay in between. The CDR3 contains 14 residues. CDR3 protein: CASSLSDGRNEQYF. CDR3 nucleotide sequence: TGTGCCAGCAGCTTAAGTGATGGGAGAAACGAGCAGTACTTC.

This chain connects TRBV6-5 to TRBJ2-7, with 7 bases aligning to TRBD1. The CDR3 length is 14 residues. Per germline, CDR1 MNHEY and CDR2 SVGAGI. The V gene end was trimmed by 6 bases and the J gene end by 2 bases; junction bases not matched to a gene: 7. This CDR3 reads CASSQTRGTYEQYF. CDR3 DNA sequence: TGTGCCAGCAGCCAAACCAGGGGGACCTACGAGCAGTACTTC.

The sample holds one count of this clone. DNA of the CDR3: TGCGCCAGCAGCCAGACTAGCGGGAGCTCCTACGAGCAGTACTTC. This gives the protein CASSQTSGSSYEQYF. The chain links TRBV4-1 to TRBJ2-7; 12 bases agree with TRBD2. The CDR3 length is 15 residues. V dropped 3 bases and J dropped 0; count of bases not matched to a gene: 0. Germline loops: CDR1 MGHRA, CDR2 YSYEKL.

The V and J genes are TRBV11-2 and TRBJ2-7; 7 positions match TRBD1. V trimming: 5 bases; J trimming: 2 bases; junction bases outside the gene matches: 9. Germline V gene sequence: CDR1 SGHAT, CDR2 FQNNGV. There are 15 residues in the CDR3. The CDR3: CASSLGTVSTYEQYF. CDR3 bases: TGTGCCAGCAGCCTGGGGACAGTATCAACCTACGAGCAGTACTTC.

The chain links TRBV6-1 to TRBJ2-1, with D possibly TRBD2 on 6 matching bases. Germline V gives CDR1 MNHNS, CDR2 SASEGT. The CDR3 consists of 14 residues. The ends were cut back, 4 bases at V and 1 base at J, with 8 bases in the middle. DNA for the CDR3: TGTGCCAGCAGTGGGGAGGCTTCCTACAATGAGCAGTTCTTC. This sequence encodes CASSGEASYNEQFF.

Concerning this clone itself: A read error may account for a junction end that differs from germline. This CDR3 is CASRLAGGSFYEQYF. In DNA form, the CDR3 reads TGTGCCAGCAGGTTAGCTGGAGGTAGCTTCTACGAGCAGTACTTC. The chain recombines TRBV7-8 with TRBJ2-7, with D perhaps matching TRBD2 (5 bases). The CDR3 extends over 15 amino acids. Per the germline V gene, CDR1 is SGHVS and CDR2 is FQNEAQ.

V is TRBV7-9 and J is TRBJ2-3; D call uncertain. The ends were cut back, 1 base at V and 0 bases at J, with 8 bases in the middle. Germline V lookup: CDR1 SEHNR, CDR2 FQNEAQ (reference sequence). The CDR3 contains 15 residues. For the CDR3, the DNA is TGTGCCAGCAGCTTAGGGGTTTCTAGCACAGATACGCAGTATTTT. Translating gives CASSLGVSSTDTQYF.

This chain connects TRBV2 to TRBJ2-1; 8 bases align to TRBD2. This CDR3 comprises 16 residues. Germline V gene data show CDR1 as SNHLY and CDR2 as FYNNEI. The J segment lost 6 bases and the V segment lost 2 bases, leaving 9 bases of the junction unmatched. CDR3: CASSELSGRIGNEQFF. The CDR3 DNA follows: TGTGCCAGCAGTGAACTGAGCGGGAGAATAGGCAATGAGCAGTTCTTC.

CDR3 sequence: CASSQVTLNYGYTF. DNA for the CDR3: TGCGCCAGCAGCCAGGTAACCCTCAACTATGGCTACACCTTC. The J gene is TRBJ1-2, the V gene TRBV4-1; D remains unclear. V lost 3 bases to trimming and J lost 2 bases, with 10 bases between them. The CDR3 sequence is 14 residues long. CDR1 and CDR2 from the germline V gene are MGHRA and YSYEKL.